These 8 T cell receptor beta chains were all obtained from the same sample, sequenced in a study of T cell repertoires in cytomegalovirus infection. TCRdb analysed the reads with MiXCR anew, one entry per CDR3 protein. Of 110,000 or so distinct CDR3 sequences in the sample, around 30% were seen once. Antigens of these TCRs are unknown. The sample here was CD8+ T cells from cultured PBMCs, taken from culture after CMV antigen stimulation. Receptor source: a human donor in good health (CMV status not recorded). Some clones in this sample may be carry-over from other donors' samples.

The chain employs TRBV6-1 and TRBJ2-3, with 14 bases aligning to TRBD2. The CDR3 has 17 residues. Germline V CDR1 and CDR2: MNHNS, SASEGT. The J segment lost 6 bases and the V segment lost 5 bases, leaving 10 bases of the junction unmatched. The CDR3 DNA reads as TGTGCCAGCAGTAAAAACTCGGGACTAGCGGGGGTGGATACGCAGTATTTT. Translating it yields CASSKNSGLAGVDTQYF.

At least ten counts were recorded for this clonotype. The CDR3 reads CASDSGDSLAKNIQYF. The CDR3 DNA is TGTGCCAGCGATAGTGGGGACAGCCTAGCCAAAAACATTCAGTACTTC. V usage is TRBV6-6 and J usage is TRBJ2-4; 7 nucleotides agree with TRBD1. After removal of 8 bases from V and 0 bases from J, the junction contained 10 bases not matched to a gene. Per the germline V gene, CDR1 is MNHNY and CDR2 is SVGAGI (reference sequence). The CDR3 runs 16 residues.

J is TRBJ2-7 and V is TRBV6-5; TRBD1 aligns across 7 bases. CDR1 and CDR2 (germline): MNHEY, SVGAGI. This CDR3 comprises 15 residues. After removal of 6 bases from V and 2 bases from J, the junction contained 10 bases not matched to a gene. CDR3 protein: CASRLPGTAPYEQYF. The CDR3 DNA reads as TGTGCCAGCAGACTACCCGGGACAGCGCCCTACGAGCAGTACTTC.

This clonotype turned up a few times. V is TRBV27 and J is TRBJ2-1; D may correspond to TRBD1 or TRBD2 (6 bases each). The germline V gene encodes CDR1 MNHEY and CDR2 SMNVEV (reference sequence). This CDR3 comprises 13 residues. V was trimmed by 5 bases and J by 4 bases, leaving 9 bases between them. The CDR3 reads CASSGGPYNEQFF. Here the CDR3 DNA reads TGTGCCAGCAGTGGGGGGCCTTACAATGAGCAGTTCTTC.

The chain employs TRBV7-9 and TRBJ2-7; D ambiguous. From germline, CDR1 is SEHNR and CDR2 FQNEAQ (reference sequence). This CDR3 region has 11 residues. The V gene lost 4 bases and the J gene lost 4 bases, with 5 bases spanning the gap. The CDR3 protein is CASSSQYEQYF. DNA of the CDR3: TGTGCCAGCAGCTCCCAATACGAGCAGTACTTC.

This clonotype was seen a handful of times. The rearrangement joins TRBV25-1 to TRBJ2-7, with D tentatively TRBD1 or TRBD2 (5 bases each). CDR1 and CDR2 from the germline V gene are MGHDK and SYGVNS. The V gene lost 7 bases and the J gene lost 3 bases, with 22 bases spanning the gap. The length of the CDR3 is 16 residues. The DNA for the CDR3 is TGTGCCAGCATCCCCCTGGCCAGGGAGAGAGGCTACGAGCAGTACTTC. This translates into CASIPLARERGYEQYF.

The genes are TRBV29-1 and TRBJ1-4; 11 bases are a match to TRBD1. V lost 4 bases and J lost 6; bases outside the gene matches: 4. In germline, CDR1 is SQVTM, CDR2 ANQGSEA. The CDR3 extends over 14 amino acids. CDR3 residues: CSVGRTGGDEKLFF. The CDR3 DNA reads TGCAGCGTTGGGAGGACAGGGGGCGATGAAAAACTGTTTTTT. Supplemented by reference TRBV29-1 and TRBJ1-4, the full variable domain reads SAVISQKPSRDICQRGTSLTIQCQVDSQVTMMFWYRQQPGQSLTLIATANQGSEATYESGFVIDKFPISRPNLTFSTLTVSNMSPEDSSIYLCSVGRTGGDEKLFFGSGTQLSVL.

This CDR3 reads CASSLVGQGNYGYTF. CDR3 nucleotides: TGTGCCAGCAGCTTAGTAGGACAGGGAAACTATGGCTACACCTTC. V is TRBV7-9 and J is TRBJ1-2; TRBD1 matches 8 bases. V gave up 1 base and J gave up 2 bases; unmatched junction bases: 3. Per the germline V gene, CDR1 is SEHNR and CDR2 is FQNEAQ (reference sequence). This CDR3 comprises 15 residues.